This T cell receptor (beta chain) was sequenced during a study of post-analysis software for immune sequencing data (dated by TCRdb to the mid-2010s). For the study in its entirety: Relapsing-remitting, secondary progressive and progressive-relapsing multiple sclerosis were recorded as disease courses, and subtype annotation was lacking for some patients. A subset of samples was prepared in parallel using single-end sample barcoding, then pooled and co-amplified after Illumina adapter ligation. Patient repertoires were compared against about a dozen previously published healthy control repertoires from donors aged about 6 to 27 years. The paper as a whole reports these results and caveats: Patients showed significantly higher frequencies than controls for roughly five TRBV segments, among them TRBV5-6, TRBV5-1 and TRBV20-1. When samples were clustered directly using the F measure, samples prepared in the same batch co-clustered strongly, which prompted a batch-effect correction. Multiple sclerosis patients had significantly lower normalized Chao1 diversity than controls, a result that suggests substantial peripheral T-cell clonal expansion. The control group was slightly older than the multiple sclerosis patient group.

To demonstrate the VDJtools post-analysis software, TCR beta repertoires were profiled from the peripheral blood of 10 to 15 young patients with multiple sclerosis. Multiple sclerosis patients were children and adolescents aged roughly 6 to 15 years. Libraries came from PCR. The reads were generated on an Illumina HiSeq 2500. To reduce PCR and sequencing biases, unique molecular identifiers were incorporated into the TCR beta cDNA libraries. Some 500,000 cDNA molecules were obtained per 1 to 10 million input T cells, so each molecule approximated one T cell. Patient libraries were prepared and sequenced with the same protocol used for the earlier healthy control dataset. Within a given batch, samples were prepared together, multiplexed and sequenced on the same HiSeq lane. Turning to the authors' computational methods: MIGEC was used to process the raw barcoded reads, and molecular identifier groups with only a single read were discarded before consensus assembly and CDR3 extraction. Clonotype tables were post-analysed with VDJtools, and diversity was normalized by down-sampling all datasets to the smallest sample size. To correct batch-related cross-sample contamination, repertoire overlap clustering matched CDR3 amino acid sequences but not nucleotide sequences. The public reads were reprocessed in TCRdb via fastp at Q25 and MiXCR, keeping in-frame beta chains. Identical CDR3 proteins give one entry, which carries the most common genes and DNA. The V and J calls and clone size are TCRdb's, not the authors'. In all, the sample holds approximately 570,000 distinct CDR3 sequences, and roughly 45% of those were seen once. 1.5% to 2% of the sample goes to the ten largest clones.

On this clonotype itself: Its antigen is not yet known. No clone much larger than this one lies a single base away; base qualities are absent.

Its CDR3 holds 16 amino acids, cysteine through phenylalanine. Just CDR3 DNA is preserved here, 48 bases in frame from base 1. The germline V gene (reference sequence) supplies CDR1 DFQATT and CDR2 SNEGSKA. Germline trimming amounts to 3 bases on V and 1 base on J, with 9 as the count of junction bases outside the gene matches. The chain is encoded by TRBV20-1 joined to TRBJ2-4; the central 7 bases match TRBD1. Sample: blood. This clonotype was sampled from a girl aged 10 to 17 with multiple sclerosis. The sequenced DNA: TGCAGTGCTAGGAAGCAGGGGGTGGGGGCCAAAAACATTCAGTACTTC. This yields the protein CSARKQGVGAKNIQYF.